This T cell receptor beta chain was sequenced for a study of blood T cells in healthy people across ages. Broader study findings: Significant beta diversity loss was already apparent by age around 40, declining roughly linearly. The percentage of naive T cells correlated strongly with TCR beta diversity.

Germline lookup yields CDR1 MNHEY and CDR2 SVGEGT. Trimming shortened V by 7 bases and J by 3 bases, and 6 bases separated the two germline ends. The CDR3 loop spans 11 amino acids. This clonotype was seen a handful of times. What it binds is not known. Caucasian individuals from Russia who were healthy and aged about 6 to 90 acted as donors. A second PCR of 7 to 11 cycles used a sample-barcoded 5' primer and a J-beta primer mix. TCRdb redid the calling of the 5' RACE reads with MiXCR, one entry per CDR3 protein. Among around 1,800,000 distinct CDR3 sequences listed, around 42% were seen once. The chain couples TRBV6-2 or TRBV6-3 to TRBJ1-1, with D unresolved. Sequenced material: blood. This sequence originates from a human donor in good health. For the CDR3, the DNA is TGTGCCAGCACCGCCTACACTGAAGCTTTCTTT. It yields the protein CASTAYTEAFF.